This is a list of T cell receptor beta chains from one sample in a study of type 1 and type 2 diabetes patients. TCRdb re-called the multiplex PCR reads with MiXCR, one entry per CDR3 protein. Of around 300,000 distinct CDR3 sequences detected, approximately 50% appear once; the ten largest clones hold roughly 15%. The material sequenced was peripheral blood mononuclear cells (PBMCs). The receptors derive from a man in his late teens or twenties with type 2 diabetes. Both conserved end residues are part of each CDR3. A D gene is named only where the DNA matches it firmly. Size is omitted from some rows. Given values are once, few, many or a class for expanded clones.

CDR3aa: CASSQLAGPYNEQFF
CDR3nt: TGTGCCAGCAGTCAACTAGCGGGGCCCTACAATGAGCAGTTCTTC
v_gene: TRBV6-5
j_gene: TRBJ2-1
abundance: .
d_gene: TRBD2

CDR3aa: CATSRDGREKLFF
CDR3nt: TGTGCCACCAGCAGAGATGGGCGTGAAAAACTGTTTTTT
v_gene: TRBV15
j_gene: TRBJ1-4
abundance: many
d_gene: .

CDR3aa: CASSFRTRTGSAEAFF
CDR3nt: TGTGCCAGCAGTTTCCGGACTAGGACAGGGTCCGCTGAAGCTTTCTTT
v_gene: TRBV27
j_gene: TRBJ1-1
abundance: few
d_gene: TRBD1

CDR3aa: CASTLGAGRYTDTQYF
CDR3nt: TGTGCCAGCACGCTGGGGGCCGGTCGTTACACAGATACGCAGTATTTT
v_gene: TRBV2
j_gene: TRBJ2-3
abundance: few
d_gene: .

CDR3aa: CSARADISNYGYTF
CDR3nt: TGCAGTGCTAGAGCAGACATCTCTAACTATGGCTACACCTTC
v_gene: TRBV20-1
j_gene: TRBJ1-2
abundance: few
d_gene: .

CDR3aa: CSARETTSGNYNEQFF
CDR3nt: TGCAGTGCTAGAGAAACGACTAGCGGGAACTACAATGAGCAGTTCTTC
v_gene: TRBV20-1
j_gene: TRBJ2-1
abundance: few
d_gene: TRBD2

CDR3aa: CASSLVRGGIQETQYF
CDR3nt: TGTGCCAGCAGCTTAGTGCGAGGCGGGATCCAAGAGACCCAGTACTTC
v_gene: TRBV7-2
j_gene: TRBJ2-5
abundance: .
d_gene: .

CDR3aa: CATSREKTGPQHF
CDR3nt: TGTGCCACCAGCAGAGAAAAGACAGGGCCTCAGCATTTT
v_gene: TRBV15
j_gene: TRBJ1-5
abundance: .
d_gene: TRBD1

CDR3aa: CASSVKRPNEQFF
CDR3nt: TGTGCCAGCAGTGTAAAGAGACCTAATGAGCAGTTCTTC
v_gene: TRBV2
j_gene: TRBJ2-1
abundance: .
d_gene: .

CDR3aa: CSAEPRVSNEQFF
CDR3nt: TGCAGCGCCGAGCCCAGGGTGAGCAATGAGCAGTTCTTC
v_gene: TRBV29-1
j_gene: TRBJ2-1
abundance: .
d_gene: .

CDR3aa: CASSYSRGTEAFF
CDR3nt: TGTGCCAGCAGTTATTCGAGGGGGACTGAAGCTTTCTTT
v_gene: TRBV6-1
j_gene: TRBJ1-1
abundance: few
d_gene: .

CDR3aa: CASSVEGVDTEAFF
CDR3nt: TGTGCCAGCAGCGTAGAAGGGGTGGACACTGAAGCTTTCTTT
v_gene: TRBV9
j_gene: TRBJ1-1
abundance: .
d_gene: .

CDR3aa: CATSRDWEMMDEQFF
CDR3nt: TGTGCCACCAGCAGAGATTGGGAAATGATGGATGAGCAGTTCTTC
v_gene: TRBV15
j_gene: TRBJ2-1
abundance: .
d_gene: .

CDR3aa: CASSVPEGAGEQYF
CDR3nt: TGTGCCAGTAGCGTCCCCGAGGGGGCGGGCGAGCAGTACTTC
v_gene: TRBV19
j_gene: TRBJ2-7
abundance: .
d_gene: TRBD1

CDR3aa: CASSFSGGGYEQYF
CDR3nt: TGTGCCAGCAGTTTCAGTGGCGGGGGCTACGAGCAGTACTTC
v_gene: TRBV27
j_gene: TRBJ2-7
abundance: .
d_gene: TRBD2

CDR3aa: CASSVARASDTQYF
CDR3nt: TGTGCCAGCAGCGTAGCTAGGGCGTCAGATACGCAGTATTTT
v_gene: TRBV9
j_gene: TRBJ2-3
abundance: .
d_gene: .